This TCR beta chain originates from a study of T cells in Graves' hyperthyroidism and ophthalmopathy. Researchers amplified the TCR beta CDR3 regions from RNA transcripts. During a first-round RT-PCR of the TCR CDR3, the HTBI primer set was used. One entry per CDR3 protein, called by TCRdb with MiXCR from the multiplex PCR reads. This table holds under 350,000 distinct CDR3 sequences, about 21% found once. This clonotype was picked up many times. The CDR3 totals 12 residues. The V end was cut by 3 bases, the J end by 5 bases, with 4 bases between. Germline V gives CDR1 KGHSH, CDR2 LQKENI. Sample: blood. The chain joins TRBV18 to TRBJ1-4; D is unclear. The clonotype comes from a woman aged 50 to 60 with Graves' hyperthyroidism. CDR3 nucleotides: TGTGCCAGCTCACCGGTCAATGAAAAACTGTTTTTT. It translates to CASSPVNEKLFF. Full variable domain (remainder filled in from reference TRBV18 and TRBJ1-4): NAGVMQNPRHLVRRRGQEARLRCSPMKGHSHVYWYRQLPEEGLKFMVYLQKENIIDESGMPKERFSAEFPKEGPSILRIQQVVRGDSAAYFCASSPVNEKLFFGSGTQLSVL.